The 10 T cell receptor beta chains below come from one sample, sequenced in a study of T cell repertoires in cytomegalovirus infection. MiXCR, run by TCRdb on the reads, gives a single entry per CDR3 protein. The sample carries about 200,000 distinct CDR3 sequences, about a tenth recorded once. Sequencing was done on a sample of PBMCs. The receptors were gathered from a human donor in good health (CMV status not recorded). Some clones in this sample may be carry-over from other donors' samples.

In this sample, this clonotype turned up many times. The CDR3 sequence: CSVDKVVGNYGYTF. In nucleotides, the CDR3 is TGCAGCGTTGACAAGGTTGTGGGTAACTATGGCTACACCTTC. The genes are TRBV29-1 and TRBJ1-2; no firm D call. CDR3 size: 14 residues. CDR1 is SQVTM, CDR2 ANQGSEA, per germline. V dropped 3 bases and J dropped 1 base, with 12 bases sitting between them.

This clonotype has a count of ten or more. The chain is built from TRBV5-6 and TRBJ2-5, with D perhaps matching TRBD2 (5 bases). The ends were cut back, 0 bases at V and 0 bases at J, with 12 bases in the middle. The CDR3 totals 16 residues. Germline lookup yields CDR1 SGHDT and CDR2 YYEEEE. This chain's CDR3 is CASSLVGGMNQETQYF. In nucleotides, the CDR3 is TGTGCCAGCAGCTTGGTTGGAGGCATGAACCAAGAGACCCAGTACTTC.

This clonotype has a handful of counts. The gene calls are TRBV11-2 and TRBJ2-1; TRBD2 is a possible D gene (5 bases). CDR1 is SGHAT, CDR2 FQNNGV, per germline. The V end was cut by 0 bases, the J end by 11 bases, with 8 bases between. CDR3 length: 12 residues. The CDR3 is CASSLERGQQFF. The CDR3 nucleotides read TGTGCCAGCAGCTTAGAACGGGGTCAGCAGTTCTTC.

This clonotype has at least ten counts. DNA of the CDR3: TGTGCCAGCAGCTTAGAACAGGGTGTGAAAAACGAGCAGTACTTC. Amino acid sequence: CASSLEQGVKNEQYF. The chain is built from TRBV7-2 and TRBJ2-7; possible D gene TRBD1, 6 bases. Germline lookup yields CDR1 SGHTA and CDR2 FQGNSA. The CDR3 has 15 amino acids. The ends were cut back, 1 base at V and 5 bases at J, with 15 bases in the middle.

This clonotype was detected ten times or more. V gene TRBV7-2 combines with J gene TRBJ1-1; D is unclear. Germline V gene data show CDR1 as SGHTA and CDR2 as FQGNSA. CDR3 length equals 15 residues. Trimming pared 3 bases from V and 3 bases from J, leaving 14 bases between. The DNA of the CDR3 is TGTGCCAGCAGCTTCCAGATAACTTCAGACACTGAAGCTTTCTTT. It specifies CASSFQITSDTEAFF.

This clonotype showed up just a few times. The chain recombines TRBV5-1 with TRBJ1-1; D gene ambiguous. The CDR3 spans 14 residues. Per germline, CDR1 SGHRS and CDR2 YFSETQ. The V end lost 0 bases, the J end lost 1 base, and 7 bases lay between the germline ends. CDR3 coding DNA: TGCGCCAGCAGCTTGGCGAAGCAGAACACTGAAGCTTTCTTT. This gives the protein CASSLAKQNTEAFF. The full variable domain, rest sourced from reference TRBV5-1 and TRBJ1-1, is KAGVTQTPRYLIKTRGQQVTLSCSPISGHRSVSWYQQTPGQGLQFLFEYFSETQRNKGNFPGRFSGRQFSNSRSEMNVSTLELGDSALYLCASSLAKQNTEAFFGQGTRLTVV.

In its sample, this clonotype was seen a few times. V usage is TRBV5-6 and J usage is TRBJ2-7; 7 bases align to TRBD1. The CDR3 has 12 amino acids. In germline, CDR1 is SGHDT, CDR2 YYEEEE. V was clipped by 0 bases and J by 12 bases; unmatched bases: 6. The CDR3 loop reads CASSLAEGAVYF. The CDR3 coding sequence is TGTGCCAGCAGCTTGGCCGAGGGGGCGGTGTACTTC.

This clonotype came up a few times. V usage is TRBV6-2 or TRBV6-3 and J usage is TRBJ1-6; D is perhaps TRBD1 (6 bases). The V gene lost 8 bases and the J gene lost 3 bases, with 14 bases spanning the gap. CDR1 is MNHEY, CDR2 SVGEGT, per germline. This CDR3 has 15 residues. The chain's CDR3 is CASSEDSIYNSPLHF. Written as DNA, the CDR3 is TGTGCCAGCTCGGAGGACAGCATCTATAATTCACCCCTCCACTTT.

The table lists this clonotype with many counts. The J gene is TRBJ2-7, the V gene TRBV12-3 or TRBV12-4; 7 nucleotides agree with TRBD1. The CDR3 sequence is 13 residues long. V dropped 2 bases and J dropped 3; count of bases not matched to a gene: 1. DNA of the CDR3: TGTGCCAGCAGTTTAACAGGGGACTACGAGCAGTACTTC. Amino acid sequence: CASSLTGDYEQYF.

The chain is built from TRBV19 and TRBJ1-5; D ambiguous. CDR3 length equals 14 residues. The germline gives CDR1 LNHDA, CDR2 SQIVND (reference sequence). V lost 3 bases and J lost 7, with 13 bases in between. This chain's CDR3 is CASSISSVGQPQHF. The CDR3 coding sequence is TGTGCCAGTAGTATTAGTTCAGTTGGACAGCCCCAGCATTTT.